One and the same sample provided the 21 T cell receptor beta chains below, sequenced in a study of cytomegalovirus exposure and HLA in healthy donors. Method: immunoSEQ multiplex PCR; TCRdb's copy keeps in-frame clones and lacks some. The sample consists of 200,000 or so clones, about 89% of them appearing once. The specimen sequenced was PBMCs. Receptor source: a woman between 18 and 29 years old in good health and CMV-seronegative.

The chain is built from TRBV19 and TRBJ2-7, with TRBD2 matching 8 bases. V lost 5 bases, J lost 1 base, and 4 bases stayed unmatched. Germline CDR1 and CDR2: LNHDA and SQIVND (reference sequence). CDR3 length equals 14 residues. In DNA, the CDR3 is TGTGCCAGTAGTCCACTAGCGGATTCCTACGAGCAGTACTTC. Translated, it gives CASSPLADSYEQYF.

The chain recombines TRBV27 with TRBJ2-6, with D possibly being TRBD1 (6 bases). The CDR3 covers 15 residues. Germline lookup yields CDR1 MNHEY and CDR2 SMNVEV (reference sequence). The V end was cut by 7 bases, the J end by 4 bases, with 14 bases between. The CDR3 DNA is TGTGCCAGCACCCCCGGGACACCCGGGGCCAACGTCCTGACTTTC. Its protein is CASTPGTPGANVLTF.

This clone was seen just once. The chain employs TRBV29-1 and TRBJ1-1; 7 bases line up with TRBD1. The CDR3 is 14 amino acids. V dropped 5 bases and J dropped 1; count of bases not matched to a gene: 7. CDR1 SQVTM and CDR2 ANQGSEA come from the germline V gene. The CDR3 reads CSVRPGQPNTEAFF. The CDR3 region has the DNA TGCAGCGTTAGACCGGGACAGCCGAACACTGAAGCTTTCTTT.

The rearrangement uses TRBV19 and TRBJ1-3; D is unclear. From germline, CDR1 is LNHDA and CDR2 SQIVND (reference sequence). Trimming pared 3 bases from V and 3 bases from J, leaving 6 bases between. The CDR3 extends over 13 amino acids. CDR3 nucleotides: TGTGCCAGTAGTATCACAGATGGAAACACCATATATTTT. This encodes CASSITDGNTIYF.

The CDR3 loop reads CASSPEGSNQPQHF. CDR3 DNA sequence: TGTGCCAGCTCACCAGAGGGCAGCAATCAGCCCCAGCATTTT. J is TRBJ1-5 and V is TRBV18; D unresolved. The germline CDR1 and CDR2 sequences are KGHSH and LQKENI. This CDR3 comprises 14 residues. The V end lost 2 bases, the J end lost 1 base, and 6 bases lay between the germline ends.

The CDR3 spells CASSEGRVPLNEQYF. The CDR3 DNA sequence: TGTGCCAGCAGTGAGGGGAGGGTTCCCCTCAACGAGCAGTACTTC. The chain couples TRBV6-1 to TRBJ2-7; 7 bases are a match to TRBD2. The V segment lost 3 bases and the J segment 5 bases; nucleotides outside the gene matches: 10. From germline, CDR1 is MNHNS and CDR2 SASEGT. CDR3 size: 15 residues.

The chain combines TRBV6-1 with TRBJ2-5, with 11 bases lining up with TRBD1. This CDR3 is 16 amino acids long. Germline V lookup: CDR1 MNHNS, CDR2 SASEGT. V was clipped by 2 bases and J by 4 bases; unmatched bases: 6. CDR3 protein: CASSERLGTGGETQYF. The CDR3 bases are TGTGCCAGCAGTGAACGGCTCGGGACAGGGGGAGAGACCCAGTACTTC.

In DNA, the CDR3 is TGTGCCAGCAGTTACGAAGGACAGAACTATGGCTACACCTTC. Translated, it gives CASSYEGQNYGYTF. This sequence joins TRBV6-5 and TRBJ1-2, with D possibly TRBD1 on 6 matching bases. The germline V and J ends were trimmed by 2 bases and 2 bases, with 9 bases remaining between them. Germline CDR1 is MNHEY and CDR2 is SVGAGI. This CDR3 is 14 amino acids long.

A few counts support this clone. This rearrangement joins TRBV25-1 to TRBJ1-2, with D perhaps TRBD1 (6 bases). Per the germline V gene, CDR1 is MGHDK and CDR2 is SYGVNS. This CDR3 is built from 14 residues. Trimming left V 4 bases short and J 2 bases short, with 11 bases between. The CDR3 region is CASSVATGNYGYTF. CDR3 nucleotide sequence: TGTGCCAGCAGTGTCGCCACAGGGAACTATGGCTACACCTTC.

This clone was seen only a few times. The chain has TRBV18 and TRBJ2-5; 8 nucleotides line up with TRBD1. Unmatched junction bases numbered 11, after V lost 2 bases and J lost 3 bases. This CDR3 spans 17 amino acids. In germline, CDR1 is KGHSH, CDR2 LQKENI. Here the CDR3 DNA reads TGTGCCAGCTCACCATCTTACTCCGGGACAGGTGAAGAGACCCAGTACTTC. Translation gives CASSPSYSGTGEETQYF.

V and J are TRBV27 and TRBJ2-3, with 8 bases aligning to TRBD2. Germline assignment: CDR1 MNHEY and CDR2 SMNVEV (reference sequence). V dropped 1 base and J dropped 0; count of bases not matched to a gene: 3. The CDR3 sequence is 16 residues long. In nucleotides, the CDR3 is TGTGCCAGCAGTTTATTGTCTAGCGGGAGCACAGATACGCAGTATTTT. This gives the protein CASSLLSSGSTDTQYF.

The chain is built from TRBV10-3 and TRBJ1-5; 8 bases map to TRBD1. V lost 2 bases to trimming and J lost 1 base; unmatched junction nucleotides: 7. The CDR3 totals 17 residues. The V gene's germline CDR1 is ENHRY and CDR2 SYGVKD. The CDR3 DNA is TGTGCCATCAGTGAGGGACAGGGAGTAAAAAGCAATCAGCCCCAGCATTTT. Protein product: CAISEGQGVKSNQPQHF.

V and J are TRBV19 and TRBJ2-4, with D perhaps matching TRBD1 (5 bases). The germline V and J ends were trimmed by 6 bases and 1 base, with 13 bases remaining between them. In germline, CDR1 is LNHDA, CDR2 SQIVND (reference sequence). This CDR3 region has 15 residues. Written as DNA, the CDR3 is TGTGCCAGTAGGGAACAGGACCAGGCCAAAAACATTCAGTACTTC. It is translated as CASREQDQAKNIQYF. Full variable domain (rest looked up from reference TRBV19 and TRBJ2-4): DGGITQSPKYLFRKEGQNVTLSCEQNLNHDAMYWYRQDPGQGLRLIYYSQIVNDFQKGDIAEGYSVSREKKESFPLTVTSAQKNPTAFYLCASREQDQAKNIQYFGAGTRLSVL.

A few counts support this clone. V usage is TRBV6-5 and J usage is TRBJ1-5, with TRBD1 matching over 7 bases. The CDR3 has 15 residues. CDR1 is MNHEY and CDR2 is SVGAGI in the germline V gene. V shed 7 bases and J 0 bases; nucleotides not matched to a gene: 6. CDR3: CASKTGSNSNQPQHF. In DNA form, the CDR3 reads TGTGCCAGCAAGACAGGGAGTAATAGCAATCAGCCCCAGCATTTT.

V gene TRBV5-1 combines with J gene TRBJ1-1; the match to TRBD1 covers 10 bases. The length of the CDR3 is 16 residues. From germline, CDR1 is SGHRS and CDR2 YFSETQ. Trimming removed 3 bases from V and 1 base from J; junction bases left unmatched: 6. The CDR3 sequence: CASSSGTGAPNTEAFF. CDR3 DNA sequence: TGCGCCAGCAGCTCGGGGACAGGGGCCCCGAACACTGAAGCTTTCTTT.

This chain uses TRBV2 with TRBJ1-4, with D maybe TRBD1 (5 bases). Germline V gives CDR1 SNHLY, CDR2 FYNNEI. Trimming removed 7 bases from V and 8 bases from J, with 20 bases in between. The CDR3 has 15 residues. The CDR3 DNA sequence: TGTGCCAGCACCCTCGGTGGGGGGGTACAGGAAAAACTGTTTTTT. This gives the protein CASTLGGGVQEKLFF.

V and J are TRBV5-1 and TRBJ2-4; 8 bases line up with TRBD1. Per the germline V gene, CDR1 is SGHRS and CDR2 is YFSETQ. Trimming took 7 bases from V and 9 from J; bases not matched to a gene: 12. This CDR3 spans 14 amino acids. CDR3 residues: CASASRTGQSIQYF. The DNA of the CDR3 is TGCGCCAGCGCCTCCCGGACAGGGCAGTCCATTCAGTACTTC.

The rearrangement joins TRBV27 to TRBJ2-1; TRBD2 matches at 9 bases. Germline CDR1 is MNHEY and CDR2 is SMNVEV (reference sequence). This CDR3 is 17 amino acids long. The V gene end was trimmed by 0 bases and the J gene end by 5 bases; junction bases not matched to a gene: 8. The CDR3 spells CASSLSEGTSPDNEQFF. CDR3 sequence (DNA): TGTGCCAGCAGTTTATCAGAGGGGACTAGCCCCGACAATGAGCAGTTCTTC.

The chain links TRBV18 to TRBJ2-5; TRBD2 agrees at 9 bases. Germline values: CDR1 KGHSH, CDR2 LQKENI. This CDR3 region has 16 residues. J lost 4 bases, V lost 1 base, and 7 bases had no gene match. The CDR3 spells CASSPRSSGISETQYF. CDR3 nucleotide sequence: TGTGCCAGCTCACCACGATCTAGCGGGATTTCAGAGACCCAGTACTTC.

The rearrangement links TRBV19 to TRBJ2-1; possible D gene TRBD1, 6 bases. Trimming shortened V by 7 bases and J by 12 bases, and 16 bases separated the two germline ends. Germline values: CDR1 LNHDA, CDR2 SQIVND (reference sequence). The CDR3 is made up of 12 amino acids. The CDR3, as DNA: TGTGCCAGTAAGGGGGAAACAGGGTCGCAGTTCTTC. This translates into CASKGETGSQFF.

The CDR3 protein is CASSLRQGAPMKEKLFF. The CDR3 DNA follows: TGTGCCAGCAGCCTTCGACAGGGGGCACCGATGAAAGAAAAACTGTTTTTT. The J gene is TRBJ1-4, the V gene TRBV7-9, with TRBD1 matching over 10 bases. With V trimmed by 5 bases and J by 8 bases, 14 bases remained unmatched. Germline V lookup: CDR1 SEHNR, CDR2 FQNEAQ (reference sequence). The CDR3 is 17 residues long.